Below are 9 T cell receptor beta chains sequenced from a single sample in a study of T cells in Graves' hyperthyroidism and ophthalmopathy. Amplification yielded TCR beta CDR3 regions, with RNA transcripts as the source. RT-PCR in the first round (using the HTBI primer set) targeted the TCR CDR3. MiXCR was run by TCRdb on the multiplex PCR reads, yielding one entry per CDR3 protein. The data contain about 600,000 distinct CDR3 sequences, about 14% of them singletons. Sequencing was performed on blood. These receptor sequences come from a woman under 30 with Graves' ophthalmopathy.

J is TRBJ2-7 and V is TRBV20-1, with TRBD2 matching 11 bases. Germline values: CDR1 DFQATT, CDR2 SNEGSKA (reference sequence). The CDR3 totals 17 residues. Unmatched junction bases numbered 10, after V lost 3 bases and J lost 0 bases. CDR3 sequence (DNA): TGCAGTGCTAGTAGCGGGACTAGCGGTACAAGCTCCTACGAGCAGTACTTC. As protein: CSASSGTSGTSSYEQYF.

CDR3 sequence reads: CASSKDVPTTGYNEKLFF. The DNA for the CDR3 is TGTGCCAGCAGTAAAGATGTCCCCACGACAGGCTATAATGAAAAACTGTTTTTT. The V call is TRBV27, the J call TRBJ1-4, with D possibly being TRBD1 (6 bases). From germline, CDR1 is MNHEY and CDR2 SMNVEV (reference sequence). The length of the CDR3 is 18 residues. The germline V and J ends were trimmed by 5 bases and 4 bases, with 23 bases remaining between them.

There are a few counts of this clonotype. The chain uses TRBV7-3 and TRBJ2-1; a weak D match, TRBD2 (6 bases). CDR3 length equals 14 residues. Germline values: CDR1 SGHTA, CDR2 FQGTGA. V gave up 10 bases and J gave up 9 bases, with 22 bases separating them. The CDR3 here is CATPGPRLDGEQFF. In DNA form, the CDR3 reads TGTGCCACTCCGGGCCCACGACTAGACGGTGAGCAGTTCTTC.

This clonotype showed up just a few times. Here the CDR3 DNA reads TGTGCCACCAGTGAGCGACCGGGACAAGGGGCCCCAGATACGCAGTATTTT. It translates to CATSERPGQGAPDTQYF. This rearrangement joins TRBV24-1 to TRBJ2-3; D may be TRBD1 (6 bases). Per the germline V gene, CDR1 is KGHDR and CDR2 is SFDVKD. CDR3 size: 17 residues. The V and J ends lost 4 bases and 4 bases respectively, with 20 bases between them.

This clonotype appeared many times. This chain uses TRBV11-2 with TRBJ1-2; D ambiguous. Germline CDR1 is SGHAT and CDR2 is FQNNGV. The V and J ends lost 1 base and 6 bases respectively, with 21 bases between them. The CDR3 runs to 17 residues. The CDR3 DNA sequence: TGTGCCAGCAGCTTAGGGGTCAGCGCCGTGCTTTTACATGGCTACACCTTC. As protein: CASSLGVSAVLLHGYTF.

The rearrangement uses TRBV27 and TRBJ1-5; 9 nucleotides align to TRBD1. The CDR3 runs to 14 residues. Germline V gene lookup returns CDR1 MNHEY and CDR2 SMNVEV (reference sequence). Trimming cost V 6 bases and J 2 bases; bases outside gene matches: 2. CDR3 sequence reads: CASRRTGGNQPQHF. The CDR3 bases are TGTGCCAGCAGACGGACAGGGGGCAATCAGCCCCAGCATTTT.

This clonotype was counted many times. The gene calls are TRBV7-3 and TRBJ1-1; tentatively, D is TRBD1 (5 bases). Trimming took off 4 bases at V and 3 bases at J, with 12 bases between the two ends. The CDR3 runs 14 residues. Germline V lookup: CDR1 SGHTA, CDR2 FQGTGA. The CDR3 loop is CASSSSGSHTEAFF. CDR3 DNA sequence: TGTGCCAGCAGCTCGTCAGGGTCGCACACTGAAGCTTTCTTT.

The J gene is TRBJ2-5, the V gene TRBV28; 13 bases fit TRBD2. The V gene's germline CDR1 is MDHEN and CDR2 SYDVKM. The junction had 12 bases not matched to a gene; V was cut back by 6 bases and J by 2 bases. CDR3 length: 18 residues. Here the CDR3 DNA reads TGTGCCAGCAGCCCGGGACTAGCGGGACTGGACAAACAAGAGACCCAGTACTTC. Translating gives CASSPGLAGLDKQETQYF. Using reference TRBV28 and TRBJ2-5 for the parts outside the CDR3, the full variable domain is DVKVTQSSRYLVKRTGEKVFLECVQDMDHENMFWYRQDPGLGLRLIYFSYDVKMKEKGDIPEGYSVSREKKERFSLILESASTNQTSMYLCASSPGLAGLDKQETQYFGPGTRLLVL.

V and J are TRBV9 and TRBJ2-1; D may be TRBD2 (6 bases). The CDR3 is made up of 12 amino acids. Germline loops: CDR1 SGDLS, CDR2 YYNGEE. The V end lost 5 bases, the J end lost 10 bases, and 13 bases lay between the germline ends. The CDR3: CASRRGEDEQFF. The DNA of the CDR3 is TGTGCCAGCAGGCGAGGGGAGGACGAGCAGTTCTTC.